This passage covers 27 T cell receptor beta chains from one sample sequenced in a study of T cell repertoires in cytomegalovirus infection. Via MiXCR, TCRdb re-called the reads, giving one row per CDR3 protein. The sample carries approximately 500,000 distinct CDR3 sequences, 16% recorded once. The sequenced material came from CD8+ T cells from PBMCs. Receptors originate from a human donor in good health (CMV status not recorded). Some clones in this sample may be carry-over from other donors' samples.

This clonotype has ten or more counts. The rearrangement joins TRBV7-9 to TRBJ2-5; perhaps D is TRBD1 or TRBD2 (5 bases each). V lost 4 bases, J lost 6 bases, and 18 bases lay in between. Germline CDR1 reads SEHNR; CDR2 reads FQNEAQ (reference sequence). CDR3 length equals 15 residues. CDR3 residues: CASSYSSQGRKTQYF. CDR3 coding DNA: TGTGCCAGCAGCTACTCGAGCCAGGGACGGAAGACCCAGTACTTC. Complete variable domain (other parts from reference TRBV7-9 and TRBJ2-5): DTGVSQNPRHKITKRGQNVTFRCDPISEHNRLYWYRQTLGQGPEFLTYFQNEAQLEKSRLLSDRFSAERPKGSFSTLEIQRTEQGDSAMYLCASSYSSQGRKTQYFGPGTRLLVL.

This clonotype appeared many times. CDR3 in amino acids: CASCSGGGITDTQYF. In nucleotides, the CDR3 is TGTGCCAGCTGCTCTGGCGGCGGGATTACAGATACGCAGTATTTT. The rearrangement uses TRBV12-3 or TRBV12-4 and TRBJ2-3; tentative D call: TRBD2 (6 bases). This CDR3 comprises 15 residues. Trimming pared 8 bases from V and 3 bases from J, leaving 18 bases between.

Note on this clonotype: A much larger clone lies a single base off, so this may be a read error. The conserved final phenylalanine or tryptophan is absent from the CDR3, which likely points to a read error. The chain combines TRBV27 with TRBJ1-5; TRBD1 matches 8 bases. CDR3 length: 18 residues. CDR1 MNHEY and CDR2 SMNVEV come from the germline V gene (reference sequence). The V gene end was trimmed by 1 base and the J gene end by 1 base; junction bases not matched to a gene: 9. In DNA, the CDR3 is TGTGCCAGCAGTTTATACGCCACAGGGGGAAGGAGCAATCAGCCCCAGCATTTA. It is translated as CASSLYATGGRSNQPQHL.

This clonotype was detected many times. The chain carries TRBV12-5 and TRBJ1-1; maybe TRBD1 (5 bases). CDR1 is LGHNT and CDR2 is FRNRAP in the germline V gene. This CDR3 has 15 residues. With 0 bases removed from V and 5 bases from J, the gap between germline ends came to 13 bases. The CDR3 region has the DNA TGTGCTAGTGGTTTGGTAACTGGGGCGAAAACTGAAGCTTTCTTT. Its translation is CASGLVTGAKTEAFF. Looking up the rest from reference TRBV12-5 and TRBJ1-1 gives the full variable domain: DARVTQTPRHKVTEMGQEVTMRCQPILGHNTVFWYRQTMMQGLELLAYFRNRAPLDDSGMPKDRFSAEMPDATLATLKIQPSEPRDSAVYFCASGLVTGAKTEAFFGQGTRLTVV.

In this sample, this clonotype turned up many times. The genes are TRBV10-3 and TRBJ2-7; tentatively, D is TRBD2 (6 bases). From germline, CDR1 is ENHRY and CDR2 SYGVKD. The CDR3 has 14 amino acids. The germline V and J ends were trimmed by 6 bases and 2 bases, with 14 bases remaining between them. The CDR3 DNA reads TGTGCCATCAGGCTAGCGATTGCCCCCTACGAGCAGTACTTC. Translating it yields CAIRLAIAPYEQYF.

V gene TRBV27 combines with J gene TRBJ1-2, with D unresolved. This CDR3 comprises 14 residues. Between the trimmed V and J ends, which lost 5 bases and 4 bases, there was a span of 14 bases. Germline loops: CDR1 MNHEY, CDR2 SMNVEV (reference sequence). The CDR3 region is CASSPPGQSYGYTF. CDR3 nucleotides: TGTGCCAGCAGTCCGCCCGGGCAGTCCTATGGCTACACCTTC.

On this clonotype: A much larger clone differs from this one at a single base, so this may be a read error. The rearrangement joins TRBV12-3 or TRBV12-4 to TRBJ2-2, with TRBD1 matching over 10 bases. The CDR3 loop spans 18 amino acids. Trimming took 6 bases from V and 4 from J; bases not matched to a gene: 14. The CDR3 here is CASSPPGQGPAGTGELFF. In DNA form, the CDR3 reads TGTGCCAGCAGCCCCCCGGGACAGGGGCCCGCGGGCACCGGGGAGCTGTTTTTT.

This clonotype was seen at least ten times. V gene TRBV20-1 combines with J gene TRBJ2-1; D might be TRBD2 (5 bases). Germline V lookup: CDR1 DFQATT, CDR2 SNEGSKA (reference sequence). The CDR3 runs 15 residues. V lost 4 bases to trimming and J lost 3 bases, with 16 bases between them. DNA of the CDR3: TGCAGTGCTACCCCGGTGAGCGGAAACTACAATGAGCAGTTCTTC. It is translated as CSATPVSGNYNEQFF.

The rearrangement uses TRBV2 and TRBJ1-3, with unresolved D. The CDR3 is 14 amino acids. CDR1 is SNHLY and CDR2 is FYNNEI in the germline V gene. Trimming shortened V by 2 bases and J by 0 bases, and 5 bases separated the two germline ends. As DNA, the CDR3 is TGTGCCAGCAGTGAAATGGGCTCTGGAAACACCATATATTTT. Protein: CASSEMGSGNTIYF. Using reference TRBV2 and TRBJ1-3 for the parts outside the CDR3, the full variable domain is EPEVTQTPSHQVTQMGQEVILRCVPISNHLYFYWYRQILGQKVEFLVSFYNNEISEKSEIFDDQFSVERPDGSNFTLKIRSTKLEDSAMYFCASSEMGSGNTIYFGEGSWLTVV.

This clonotype was counted many times. The genes are TRBV27 and TRBJ1-1; 8 bases map to TRBD1. Trimming removed 4 bases from V and 11 bases from J; junction bases left unmatched: 15. In germline, CDR1 is MNHEY, CDR2 SMNVEV (reference sequence). CDR3 length: 15 residues. The CDR3 loop is CASSSPRDRSRGAFF. CDR3 coding DNA: TGTGCCAGCAGTTCCCCCCGGGACAGGTCGCGAGGGGCTTTCTTT.

A note on this clonotype: A much larger clone sits a single nucleotide away, making a read error possible. The chain couples TRBV6-8 to TRBJ1-2, with TRBD1 as a possible D gene (5 bases). This CDR3 region has 16 residues. Germline CDR1 and CDR2: MNHGY and SAAAGT. CDR3 loop: CASNYSGGEVSYGYTF. For the CDR3, the DNA is TGTGCCAGCAATTACTCGGGGGGGGAGGTCAGCTATGGCTACACCTTC.

The sample holds many counts of this clonotype. The chain employs TRBV7-3 and TRBJ1-1; D gene ambiguous. The CDR3 is 14 residues long. Germline V lookup: CDR1 SGHTA, CDR2 FQGTGA. V lost 6 bases to trimming and J lost 4 bases, with 15 bases between them. The CDR3 loop reads CASSHNGVSTEAFF. CDR3 nucleotides: TGTGCCAGCAGTCATAATGGGGTAAGCACTGAAGCTTTCTTT.

This clonotype was observed at least ten times. The chain has TRBV28 and TRBJ2-1; a possible D gene is TRBD2 (7 bases). Looked up from germline, CDR1 is MDHEN and CDR2 is SYDVKM. The V gene lost 2 bases and the J gene lost 8 bases, with 22 bases spanning the gap. The CDR3 runs 17 residues. The CDR3 DNA is TGTGCCAGCAGTTTAGATGAAGAGGGGGGGGCGATAGATGAGCAGTTCTTC. Its protein is CASSLDEEGGAIDEQFF.

The J gene is TRBJ2-1, the V gene TRBV6-5, with 8 bases identical to TRBD1. Trimming cost V 4 bases and J 3 bases; bases outside gene matches: 8. Germline CDR1 reads MNHEY; CDR2 reads SVGAGI. The CDR3 covers 16 residues. The CDR3 loop is CASSSPRTGYYNEQFF. The DNA of the CDR3 is TGTGCCAGCAGTTCGCCCCGGACAGGGTACTACAATGAGCAGTTCTTC.

This clonotype occurred many times. The chain couples TRBV6-1 to TRBJ1-5, with D possibly being TRBD1 (6 bases). CDR3 length equals 15 residues. The V gene's germline CDR1 is MNHNS and CDR2 SASEGT. The V end was cut by 4 bases, the J end by 4 bases, with 14 bases between. As DNA, the CDR3 is TGTGCCAGCAGTGGTTGGACAGTAACGAATCAGCCCCAGCATTTT. Amino acids: CASSGWTVTNQPQHF.

This clonotype was observed many times. This chain connects TRBV6-2 or TRBV6-3 to TRBJ1-1; maybe TRBD1 (6 bases). V shed 6 bases and J shed 0 bases, with 14 bases lying between them. The CDR3 totals 15 residues. Per the germline V gene, CDR1 is MNHEY and CDR2 is SVGEGT. CDR3 sequence (DNA): TGTGCCAGCAGGTCAGAAGGGGACATGAACACTGAAGCTTTCTTT. Encoded protein: CASRSEGDMNTEAFF.

In its sample, this clonotype was seen a few times. Relative to the germline gene, one junction end is altered; a read error may explain this. V and J are TRBV2 and TRBJ2-7, with TRBD1 identical over 9 bases. The germline CDR1 and CDR2 sequences are SNHLY and FYNNEI. The CDR3 is made up of 14 amino acids. The CDR3 loop is CASREGTGSPEQYF. CDR3 in DNA: TGTGCCAGCAGAGAAGGGACAGGGTCCCCCGAGCAGTACTTC.

This clonotype was seen many times. This chain connects TRBV7-9 to TRBJ1-1; weak D call: TRBD1 (6 bases). V gave up 2 bases and J gave up 0 bases, with 16 bases separating them. The V gene's germline CDR1 is SEHNR and CDR2 FQNEAQ (reference sequence). The length of the CDR3 is 17 residues. CDR3 nucleotides: TGTGCCAGCAGCTTATGGATTGGGGGGGCTGTGAACACTGAAGCTTTCTTT. Encoded protein: CASSLWIGGAVNTEAFF. Filled out from reference TRBV7-9 and TRBJ1-1, the complete variable domain reads DTGVSQNPRHKITKRGQNVTFRCDPISEHNRLYWYRQTLGQGPEFLTYFQNEAQLEKSRLLSDRFSAERPKGSFSTLEIQRTEQGDSAMYLCASSLWIGGAVNTEAFFGQGTRLTVV.

Concerning this clonotype itself: An end of the junction does not agree with germline; a read error may underlie this. The chain employs TRBV5-1 and TRBJ2-5; D is ambiguous. This CDR3 is built from 16 residues. Germline lookup yields CDR1 SGHRS and CDR2 YFSETQ. As DNA, the CDR3 is TGCGCAAGCAGCCCCACCCTCGGAAATGACCAAGAGACCCAGTACTTC. Translated: CASSPTLGNDQETQYF.

The table lists this clonotype with many counts. V is TRBV27 and J is TRBJ2-1; tentatively, D is TRBD2 (6 bases). Trimming cost V 5 bases and J 6 bases, with 11 bases left between them. The CDR3 has 13 residues. CDR1 is MNHEY and CDR2 is SMNVEV in the germline V gene (reference sequence). The CDR3 loop is CASSRGGLNEQFF. CDR3 coding DNA: TGTGCCAGCAGTCGGGGAGGACTCAATGAGCAGTTCTTC.

This sequence joins TRBV6-6 and TRBJ1-5; tentative D call: TRBD1 (5 bases). V dropped 5 bases and J dropped 5 bases, with 16 bases sitting between them. This CDR3 spans 15 amino acids. From germline, CDR1 is MNHNY and CDR2 SVGAGI (reference sequence). DNA for the CDR3: TGTGCCAGCAGTGAGGGACGGGAACTCGATCAGCCCCAGCATTTT. Protein: CASSEGRELDQPQHF.

This clonotype was seen just once. The rearrangement joins TRBV29-1 to TRBJ2-2; 7 bases map to TRBD2. V lost 8 bases, J lost 2 bases, and 2 bases stayed unmatched. The germline gives CDR1 SQVTM, CDR2 ANQGSEA. The CDR3 is 12 amino acids. The CDR3 loop is CSTGLNTGELFF. The CDR3 coding sequence is TGCAGCACGGGACTAAACACCGGGGAGCTGTTTTTT.

The chain employs TRBV10-3 and TRBJ1-4; D is possibly TRBD1 (5 bases). Trimming took 11 bases from V and 0 from J, leaving 19 bases between them. Germline V lookup: CDR1 ENHRY, CDR2 SYGVKD. This CDR3 region has 16 residues. The CDR3 is CASLKGGDATNEKLFF. The CDR3 coding sequence is TGTGCCTCTCTTAAGGGAGGGGATGCAACTAATGAAAAACTGTTTTTT.

This clonotype was counted at least ten times. This chain connects TRBV27 to TRBJ1-1, with 7 bases aligning to TRBD1. Germline CDR1 and CDR2: MNHEY and SMNVEV (reference sequence). The CDR3 spans 14 residues. J lost 8 bases, V lost 2 bases, and 8 bases had no gene match. The CDR3 sequence is CASSLSPTGTEAFF. CDR3 in DNA: TGTGCCAGCAGTTTAAGCCCGACAGGGACAGAAGCTTTCTTT.

This clonotype has a handful of counts. This chain uses TRBV20-1 with TRBJ1-2, with D perhaps TRBD1 (6 bases). Germline assignment: CDR1 DFQATT and CDR2 SNEGSKA (reference sequence). Trimming cost V 4 bases and J 4 bases, with 19 bases left between them. The CDR3 runs to 15 residues. The CDR3 reads CSATPRGEIFYGYTF. CDR3 bases: TGCAGTGCTACCCCGAGGGGGGAAATATTCTATGGCTACACCTTC.

This clonotype has ten or more counts. The J gene is TRBJ2-2, the V gene TRBV15; TRBD2 might be the D (6 bases). Germline V gives CDR1 LNHNV, CDR2 YYDKDF (reference sequence). V was pared by 8 bases and J by 6 bases, with 10 bases between. The length of the CDR3 is 12 residues. CDR3 sequence: CATLAGSGELFF. Here the CDR3 DNA reads TGTGCCACCCTGGCGGGGTCCGGGGAGCTGTTTTTT.

This clonotype was seen many times. The chain couples TRBV12-3 or TRBV12-4 to TRBJ1-2; D gene uncertain. Trimming removed 5 bases from V and 5 bases from J, with 12 bases in between. The CDR3 has 13 amino acids. The CDR3 coding sequence is TGTGCCAGCAGTGCGGGGAGTATGTATGGCTACACCTTC. It translates to CASSAGSMYGYTF.